The 24 T cell receptor beta chains below were found in one sample sequenced in a study of T cells after yellow fever vaccination. MiXCR was run by TCRdb on the 5' RACE reads, yielding one entry per CDR3 protein. The data show under 600,000 distinct CDR3 sequences, with 21% seen just once and about 17% held by the top ten. The sequences come from PBMCs, collected approximately 22 days after the first yellow fever vaccination. The receptors were sampled from a man between 18 and 29 years old who received the YFV17D yellow fever vaccine.

This clonotype is deemed medium-sized (0.01 to 0.1%). V usage is TRBV7-2 and J usage is TRBJ2-5; D gene uncertain. Germline V gene data show CDR1 as SGHTA and CDR2 as FQGNSA. Trimming took 2 bases from V and 4 from J, leaving 17 bases between them. This CDR3 is 16 amino acids long. In DNA form, the CDR3 reads TGTGCCAGCAGCTTATGGGATACTGGCCCCCTAGAGACCCAGTACTTC. Translation: CASSLWDTGPLETQYF.

The chain links TRBV7-8 to TRBJ1-2; D uncertain. Germline lookup yields CDR1 SGHVS and CDR2 FQNEAQ. V lost 5 bases and J lost 5, with 21 bases in between. This CDR3 is 16 amino acids long. CDR3 bases: TGTGCCAGCAGCCCTCCTAGGGCGCGCGGGCTATATGGCTACACCTTC. It is translated as CASSPPRARGLYGYTF.

A remark on this clonotype: The junction shows a germline mismatch at one end, possibly a read error. This chain's CDR3 is CASSQQYPTLSLHF. The CDR3 nucleotides read TGTGCCAGCAGCCAACAATACCCTACTCTCTCTCTGCACTTC. This chain connects TRBV3-1 to TRBJ2-7, with D uncertain. The CDR3 is 14 residues long. Germline values: CDR1 LGHDT, CDR2 YNNKEL (reference sequence).

V is TRBV7-2 and J is TRBJ1-5; D not certain. Germline V gene lookup returns CDR1 SGHTA and CDR2 FQGNSA. V lost 5 bases and J lost 7, with 15 bases in between. This CDR3 comprises 14 residues. CDR3 sequence (DNA): TGTGCCAGCAGCCAGGAAGCGGGGATACAGCCCCAGCATTTT. This translates into CASSQEAGIQPQHF.

This rearrangement joins TRBV6-1 to TRBJ2-5; possible D gene TRBD1, 5 bases. Germline-derived CDR1 and CDR2 are MNHNS and SASEGT. V lost 3 bases, J lost 3 bases, and 5 bases lay in between. The CDR3 contains 12 residues. The CDR3 region has the DNA TGTGCCAGCAGTGAGACAGAAGAGACCCAGTACTTC. Encoded protein: CASSETEETQYF.

The chain has TRBV5-1 and TRBJ1-2, with D possibly being TRBD1 (6 bases). The germline V gene encodes CDR1 SGHRS and CDR2 YFSETQ. V lost 3 bases, J lost 2 bases, and 17 bases lay in between. The CDR3 loop spans 16 amino acids. CDR3 in DNA: TGCGCCAGCAGCTCAACCTCAGGGGCCATCAACTATGGCTACACCTTC. This gives the protein CASSSTSGAINYGYTF.

The chain couples TRBV10-1 to TRBJ2-1; D is undetermined. The CDR3 sequence is 14 residues long. The V end was cut by 6 bases, the J end by 6 bases, with 15 bases between. Germline lookup yields CDR1 WNHNN and CDR2 SYGVQD (reference sequence). The CDR3 region is CASSPSEYSNEQFF. The CDR3 DNA sequence: TGCGCCAGCAGCCCGAGCGAGTACAGCAATGAGCAGTTCTTC.

This clonotype was counted a few times. The chain combines TRBV7-2 with TRBJ1-1, with D unclear. Germline V lookup: CDR1 SGHTA, CDR2 FQGNSA. Between the trimmed V and J ends, which lost 6 bases and 1 base, there was a span of 9 bases. This CDR3 comprises 13 residues. The CDR3 bases are TGTGCCAGCAGGCTGGCGGGGAACACTGAAGCTTTCTTT. Its protein product is CASRLAGNTEAFF.

The genes are TRBV19 and TRBJ1-1; no clear D gene. Germline V CDR1 and CDR2: LNHDA, SQIVND (reference sequence). V lost 3 bases and J 0 bases, leaving 17 bases between the germline ends. The length of the CDR3 is 17 residues. CDR3 nucleotide sequence: TGTGCCAGTAGTATCCCCCAGGCCCGGTATATGAACACTGAAGCTTTCTTT. As protein: CASSIPQARYMNTEAFF.

In this sample, this clonotype turned up a few times. The CDR3 DNA reads as TGCAGCGCTGTTGGGGCAGCCTACGAGCAGTACGTC. It is translated as CSAVGAAYEQYV. The chain recombines TRBV29-1 with TRBJ2-7; TRBD1 might be the D (5 bases). CDR1 is SQVTM and CDR2 is ANQGSEA in the germline V gene. The CDR3 has 12 residues. Trimming left V 7 bases short and J 2 bases short, with 12 bases between.

This clonotype has more than one count but fewer than ten. The chain employs TRBV7-2 and TRBJ2-7; D might be TRBD1 (6 bases). With 6 bases removed from V and 3 bases from J, the gap between germline ends came to 9 bases. The CDR3 is made up of 12 amino acids. From germline, CDR1 is SGHTA and CDR2 FQGNSA. CDR3 region: CASRTDSYEQYF. The CDR3 DNA follows: TGTGCCAGCAGAACGGACAGCTACGAGCAGTACTTC.

The chain recombines TRBV7-9 with TRBJ2-1; the match to TRBD2 covers 8 bases. The CDR3 consists of 13 residues. The germline V gene has CDR1 SEHNR and CDR2 FQNEAQ (reference sequence). The J segment lost 8 bases and the V segment lost 5 bases, leaving 5 bases of the junction unmatched. The CDR3 protein is CASSTPGLDEQFF. DNA for the CDR3: TGTGCCAGCAGCACTCCGGGACTAGATGAGCAGTTCTTC.

V gene TRBV5-1 combines with J gene TRBJ1-4, with TRBD1 matching over 7 bases. The CDR3 length is 14 residues. V shed 5 bases and J 2 bases; nucleotides not matched to a gene: 3. The germline V gene encodes CDR1 SGHRS and CDR2 YFSETQ. This CDR3 is CASREGATNEKLFF. DNA for the CDR3: TGCGCCAGCAGGGAGGGGGCGACTAATGAAAAACTGTTTTTT.

V is TRBV9 and J is TRBJ1-6, with 9 bases matching TRBD1. The V gene end was trimmed by 3 bases and the J gene end by 10 bases; junction bases not matched to a gene: 5. CDR1 SGDLS and CDR2 YYNGEE come from the germline V gene. The CDR3 is made up of 14 amino acids. DNA for the CDR3: TGTGCCAGCAGCGCGGGGACAGGGACCTCACCCCTCCACTTT. Protein: CASSAGTGTSPLHF.

This clonotype came up a few times. The chain joins TRBV5-1 to TRBJ2-5; possible D gene TRBD1, 5 bases. Per the germline V gene, CDR1 is SGHRS and CDR2 is YFSETQ. V was clipped by 1 base and J by 5 bases, with 15 bases between them. The CDR3 has 15 amino acids. Here the CDR3 reads CASSLWPGPTETQYF. CDR3 in DNA: TGCGCCAGCAGCTTGTGGCCAGGGCCGACGGAGACCCAGTACTTC.

The chain combines TRBV20-1 with TRBJ2-3; 15 bases are shared with TRBD2. Germline CDR1 and CDR2: DFQATT and SNEGSKA (reference sequence). V shed 6 bases and J 4 bases; nucleotides not matched to a gene: 17. CDR3 size: 19 residues. This chain's CDR3 is CSAQTHPGTSGGMSDTQYF. For the CDR3, the DNA is TGCAGTGCCCAGACTCATCCCGGGACTAGCGGGGGGATGTCAGATACGCAGTATTTT.

The gene calls are TRBV29-1 and TRBJ2-2; D is possibly TRBD2 (5 bases). From germline, CDR1 is SQVTM and CDR2 ANQGSEA. The V and J ends lost 4 bases and 4 bases respectively, with 13 bases between them. The CDR3 covers 14 residues. CDR3 sequence (DNA): TGCAGCGTTGTGACGGGATTCACCACCGGGGAGCTGTTTTTT. Encoded protein: CSVVTGFTTGELFF.

The V gene is TRBV20-1, the J gene TRBJ1-6; D unresolved. Germline CDR1 is DFQATT and CDR2 is SNEGSKA (reference sequence). This CDR3 contains 14 residues. Trimming cost V 1 base and J 7 bases, with 11 bases left between them. The CDR3: CSARARGSNSPLHF. The CDR3 DNA reads as TGCAGTGCTAGAGCGAGAGGCTCCAATTCACCCCTCCACTTT.

This clonotype was counted ten times or more. V and J are TRBV29-1 and TRBJ2-3, with 8 positions matching TRBD1. Germline V CDR1 and CDR2: SQVTM, ANQGSEA. V shed 7 bases, J shed 1 base, and the junction held 7 bases outside the gene matches. This CDR3 comprises 14 residues. The CDR3, as DNA: TGCAGCGCCGAGGCGACAGGGGGCACAGATACGCAGTATTTT. Encoded protein: CSAEATGGTDTQYF.

V is TRBV7-2 and J is TRBJ2-2, with D hard to call. This CDR3 has 14 amino acids. Germline assignment: CDR1 SGHTA and CDR2 FQGNSA. With 0 bases removed from V and 5 bases from J, the gap between germline ends came to 7 bases. The CDR3 region has the DNA TGTGCCAGCAGCTTAGCGAGTAAGACCGGGGAGCTGTTTTTT. Residues: CASSLASKTGELFF.

The chain joins TRBV5-1 to TRBJ2-5; 10 bases align to TRBD2. This CDR3 spans 15 amino acids. V trimming: 5 bases; J trimming: 2 bases; junction bases outside the gene matches: 6. Germline CDR1 SGHRS, CDR2 YFSETQ. CDR3 sequence (DNA): TGCGCCAGCAGGGCTAGCGGGGGACAACAAGAGACCCAGTACTTC. This encodes CASRASGGQQETQYF.

This clonotype was observed a few times. The chain has TRBV7-3 and TRBJ1-1, with unresolved D. V was trimmed by 5 bases and J by 4 bases, leaving 14 bases between them. Germline V gene lookup returns CDR1 SGHTA and CDR2 FQGTGA. The CDR3 has 14 amino acids. This CDR3 is CASSASGVGTEAFF. CDR3 in DNA: TGTGCCAGCAGCGCCAGTGGTGTCGGCACTGAAGCTTTCTTT.

This clonotype was seen ten or more times. As DNA, the CDR3 is TGTGCCAGCAGTCTCAACCAGGCGAGCTCCTACGAGCAGTACTTC. Residues: CASSLNQASSYEQYF. This rearrangement joins TRBV7-9 to TRBJ2-7; no reliable D call. CDR1 is SEHNR and CDR2 is FQNEAQ in the germline V gene (reference sequence). The CDR3 spans 15 residues. V lost 6 bases and J lost 0, with 15 bases in between.

CDR3 in DNA: TGTGCCAGCAGCGTAGCTTGGAGGGACGGACCCTACGAGCAGTACGTC. As protein: CASSVAWRDGPYEQYV. V and J are TRBV9 and TRBJ2-7; possibly TRBD2 for D (6 bases). V was trimmed by 0 bases and J by 2 bases, leaving 15 bases between them. The CDR3 is 16 amino acids. CDR1 is SGDLS, CDR2 YYNGEE, per germline.